This is a list of T cell receptor beta chains from one sample in a study of shared clonotypes between healthy human individuals. TCRdb keeps only in-frame clones here, not all; method: immunoSEQ multiplex PCR. The sample lists 2 million to 2.5 million clones; 90% to 97% were seen once. Sequencing was carried out using naive CD4+ T cells sorted from blood. These receptors came from a man younger than 35 in good health. Both conserved end residues are part of each CDR3. D genes are given only for firm matches. Size values are once, few and many counts, or a class for expanded clones, and some rows have none.

TRBJ2-7 | . | TRBD1 | TRBV28 | CASSPRQGGSLEQYF | TGTGCCAGCAGTCCCAGACAGGGGGGATCACTCGAGCAGTACTTC
TRBJ2-2 | . | . | TRBV30 | CAWSVLGVPNTGELFF | TGTGCCTGGAGTGTACTGGGGGTTCCGAACACCGGGGAGCTGTTTTTT
TRBJ1-5 | once | . | TRBV4-1 | CASSQEPDFSNQPQHF | TGCGCCAGCAGCCAAGAACCGGACTTTAGCAATCAGCCCCAGCATTTT
TRBJ2-2 | . | TRBD1 | TRBV2 | CASSEAGTGLTGELFF | TGTGCCAGCAGTGAGGCCGGGACAGGGTTGACCGGGGAGCTGTTTTTT
TRBJ2-3 | . | TRBD2 | TRBV10-3 | CAISKRDDTDTQYF | TGTGCCATCAGCAAGCGGGACGATACAGATACGCAGTATTTT
TRBJ2-3 | . | TRBD2 | TRBV27 | CASSRRGGLGTDTQYF | TGTGCCAGCAGTAGACGGGGGGGTCTAGGCACAGATACGCAGTATTTT
TRBJ2-7 | . | . | TRBV7-3 | CASSWTTGTEQYF | TGTGCCAGCAGCTGGACTACTGGTACCGAGCAGTACTTC
TRBJ2-1 | . | . | TRBV7-2 | CASSLAQAMGYNEQFF | TGTGCCAGCAGCTTAGCCCAGGCTATGGGCTACAATGAGCAGTTCTTC
TRBJ2-7 | . | . | TRBV5-1 | CASSLPGVPYEQYF | TGCGCCAGCAGCTTGCCAGGTGTCCCCTACGAGCAGTACTTC
TRBJ1-2 | . | . | TRBV10-2 | CASSGLLGGYTF | TGCGCCAGCAGTGGACTTCTAGGAGGCTACACCTTC
TRBJ2-7 | . | . | TRBV5-1 | CASSLWTESSYEQYF | TGCGCCAGCAGCCTCTGGACGGAGAGCTCCTACGAGCAGTACTTC
TRBJ2-1 | . | TRBD2 | TRBV4-1 | CASSQGGAGDNRDEQFF | TGCGCCAGCAGCCAAGGTGGCGCGGGGGATAATAGGGATGAGCAGTTCTTC
TRBJ1-1 | . | . | TRBV6-5 | CASSYSGGGRNTEAFF | TGTGCCAGCAGTTACTCCGGGGGAGGGAGAAACACTGAAGCTTTCTTT
TRBJ2-5 | once | . | TRBV5-1 | CASSLGAGAQETQYF | TGCGCCAGCAGCTTGGGGGCGGGGGCCCAAGAGACCCAGTACTTC
TRBJ1-2 | . | . | TRBV5-4 | CASSPPGLSANYGYTF | TGTGCCAGCAGCCCCCCGGGCCTTTCGGCTAACTATGGCTACACCTTC
TRBJ1-2 | . | TRBD1 | TRBV28 | CASSLSGTGTGYTF | TGTGCCAGCAGTTTATCGGGGACAGGGACTGGCTACACCTTC
TRBJ2-2 | . | . | TRBV2 | CASRDRYTGELFF | TGTGCCAGCAGAGACAGATACACCGGGGAGCTGTTTTTT
TRBJ1-4 | . | . | TRBV30 | CAWSSGTSTNEKLFF | TGTGCCTGGAGTTCAGGGACATCAACTAATGAAAAACTGTTTTTT
TRBJ1-3 | . | . | TRBV7-8 | CASSLGGGGIAGNTIYF | TGTGCCAGCAGCTTAGGGGGGGGCGGAATAGCCGGAAACACCATATATTTT
TRBJ2-7 | . | . | TRBV5-4 | CASSLDQTLSSYEQYF | TGTGCCAGCAGCTTGGACCAGACACTGAGCTCCTACGAGCAGTACTTC
TRBJ2-1 | . | TRBD1 | TRBV11-2 | CASSYRGPYNEQFF | TGTGCCAGCAGCTACAGGGGTCCCTACAATGAGCAGTTCTTC
TRBJ2-7 | . | . | TRBV30 | CAWRRPHEQYF | TGTGCCTGGAGAAGACCCCACGAGCAGTACTTC
TRBJ2-7 | . | . | TRBV15 | CATAAPSSYEQYF | TGTGCCACCGCGGCCCCTTCCTCCTACGAGCAGTACTTC
TRBJ1-2 | . | . | TRBV6-1 | CASSEAGRRGYTF | TGTGCCAGCAGTGAAGCGGGGCGCCGGGGCTACACCTTC
TRBJ2-7 | . | TRBD1 | TRBV7-9 | CASSFQPGQGRYEQYF | TGTGCCAGCAGTTTCCAACCGGGACAGGGGAGATACGAGCAGTACTTC
TRBJ1-6 | . | TRBD1 | TRBV5-1 | CASSYEAGGKVFNSPLHF | TGCGCCAGCAGCTACGAGGCAGGGGGCAAAGTGTTTAATTCACCCCTCCACTTT
TRBJ2-5 | once | TRBD1 | TRBV7-8 | CASSLAYRGRETQYF | TGTGCCAGCAGCTTAGCGTACAGGGGGCGAGAGACCCAGTACTTC
TRBJ1-6 | . | . | TRBV27 | CASSSRGSSYNSPLHF | TGTGCCAGCAGTTCGAGAGGGTCGTCCTATAATTCACCCCTCCACTTT
TRBJ1-2 | . | . | TRBV9 | CASSGHGGYGYTF | TGTGCCAGCAGCGGCCATGGGGGCTATGGCTACACCTTC
TRBJ2-5 | . | . | TRBV11-2 | CASSAPRGFGETQYF | TGTGCCAGCAGCGCGCCCCGGGGGTTCGGGGAGACCCAGTACTTC
TRBJ2-1 | . | . | TRBV5-1 | CASSLLEGAGEQFF | TGCGCCAGCAGCTTGTTAGAAGGGGCAGGCGAGCAGTTCTTC
TRBJ1-1 | few | TRBD1 | TRBV30 | CAWVKTGSYTEAFF | TGTGCCTGGGTTAAGACAGGGTCTTACACTGAAGCTTTCTTT
TRBJ2-5 | once | . | TRBV30 | CAWRRGRRETQYF | TGTGCCTGGAGACGGGGACGGCGAGAGACCCAGTACTTC
TRBJ1-1 | . | . | TRBV29-1 | CSVDNRVGNTEAFF | TGCAGCGTTGATAACAGGGTTGGGAACACTGAAGCTTTCTTT
TRBJ2-1 | . | TRBD2 | TRBV5-1 | CASSLEGGPYNEQFF | TGCGCCAGCAGCTTGGAGGGAGGGCCCTACAATGAGCAGTTCTTC
TRBJ2-5 | . | . | TRBV6-5 | CASSYGMGGRETQYF | TGTGCCAGCAGTTACGGGATGGGGGGCAGGGAGACCCAGTACTTC
TRBJ1-4 | . | . | TRBV6-5 | CASSLGEKLFF | TGTGCCAGCAGCCTGGGGGAAAAACTGTTTTTT
TRBJ1-4 | once | . | TRBV6-6 | CASSYSIEKLFF | TGTGCCAGCAGTTACTCGATCGAAAAACTGTTTTTT
TRBJ2-3 | . | . | TRBV7-9 | CASSLDYSKDTQYF | TGTGCCAGCAGCTTAGACTACTCGAAGGATACGCAGTATTTT
TRBJ2-5 | . | . | TRBV4-1 | CASSQGGSQETQYF | TGCGCCAGCAGCCAAGGGGGCAGCCAAGAGACCCAGTACTTC
TRBJ2-5 | once | . | TRBV30 | CAWSLAAETQYF | TGTGCCTGGAGTTTGGCGGCTGAGACCCAGTACTTC
TRBJ1-2 | . | TRBD1 | TRBV7-9 | CASSPGQVYGYTF | TGTGCCAGCAGCCCAGGACAGGTTTATGGCTACACCTTC
TRBJ2-7 | once | TRBD2 | TRBV11-2 | CASSSPAGGNYEQYF | TGTGCCAGCAGCTCCCCGGCGGGGGGGAACTACGAGCAGTACTTC
TRBJ1-1 | . | TRBD1 | TRBV7-2 | CASSLAWTGGGGQAFF | TGTGCCAGCAGCTTAGCCTGGACAGGGGGCGGTGGGCAAGCTTTCTTT
TRBJ2-5 | . | TRBD1 | TRBV11-2 | CASSSGQGFSIGETQYF | TGTGCCAGCAGCTCGGGACAGGGCTTCTCGATCGGAGAGACCCAGTACTTC
TRBJ2-3 | . | . | TRBV7-9 | CASSLGEPSTDTQYF | TGTGCCAGCAGCTTGGGGGAGCCTAGCACAGATACGCAGTATTTT
TRBJ2-5 | . | TRBD2 | TRBV2 | CASSVGSLAGGAQETQYF | TGTGCCAGCAGTGTGGGGAGTCTAGCGGGAGGGGCCCAAGAGACCCAGTACTTC
TRBJ1-1 | . | TRBD1 | TRBV7-9 | CASSLMTGAEAFF | TGTGCCAGCAGCTTAATGACAGGGGCTGAAGCTTTCTTT
TRBJ2-3 | . | TRBD2 | TRBV4-2 | CASSVGTSGYTDTQYF | TGTGCCAGCAGCGTAGGGACTAGCGGATACACAGATACGCAGTATTTT
TRBJ1-1 | few | TRBD1 | TRBV18 | CASSPDRGTEAFF | TGTGCCAGCTCACCCGACAGGGGCACTGAAGCTTTCTTT
TRBJ1-2 | . | . | TRBV30 | CAWSQSGRLNRYTF | TGTGCCTGGAGTCAGAGCGGGCGTCTTAATCGCTACACCTTC
TRBJ1-6 | . | . | TRBV15 | CATSRGNSPLHF | TGTGCCACCAGCAGAGGGAATTCACCCCTCCACTTT
TRBJ1-6 | . | TRBD1 | TRBV18 | CASSREQGVNSPLHF | TGTGCCAGCTCCCGTGAACAGGGGGTTAATTCACCCCTCCACTTT
TRBJ1-1 | . | . | TRBV19 | CASRQGYTTEAFF | TGTGCCAGTAGGCAGGGCTATACCACTGAAGCTTTCTTT